This TCR beta chain is from a study of CD8 T cells in ankylosing spondylitis (dated by TCRdb to about 2017). With regard to the full study: T cell receptor beta repertoires were profiled in healthy donors and ankylosing spondylitis patients so that disease-linked TCR variants could be found. The full study cohort was made up of 25 ankylosing spondylitis patients and more than 90 healthy donors. Peripheral blood was sampled, and synovial fluid was also collected from ankylosing spondylitis patients.

CDR1 MNHEY and CDR2 SVGEGT are derived from the germline V gene. The CDR3 runs 12 amino acids, cysteine and phenylalanine included. The entry retains the CDR3 DNA only, 36 bases that are in frame from base 1. At the junction V is shortened by 7 bases and J by 8 bases, with 12 bases in between. The sequencer listed for this sample is Illumina MiSeq. Quantitative 5'-RACE with molecular barcodes was the method used to prepare the TCR beta libraries. From the authors' description of their analysis: A new computational method based on a probabilistic model of VDJ rearrangement was used to identify disease-linked TCR variants. The public reads were reanalyzed by TCRdb: fastp trimming at Q25, MiXCR alignment, in-frame beta chains only. Each entry is one CDR3 protein sequence, shown with its most common DNA and genes. These V and J calls originate from TCRdb's pipeline instead of the authors' own analysis. The sample profile shows roughly 40,000 distinct CDR3 sequences; 15% to 20% of them were found once. About 45% of the sample is in the top ten clones.

The paper as a whole reports these results and caveats: A TCR beta motif of eight highly homologous amino acid variants appeared characteristic of blood from ankylosing spondylitis patients. Some motif variants had previously been reported in the synovial fluid and blood of reactive arthritis patients, which suggests shared mechanisms of disease initiation. A CD8+ phenotype was shown by the disease-linked clones, which were found at relatively low frequencies in peripheral blood. Significant enrichment of the disease-linked clones was reported in matched synovial fluid samples from ankylosing spondylitis patients.

About this clonotype: No antigen is known for it. Within one base of it there is no much larger clone, and no base qualities were kept.

The chain links TRBV6-2 or TRBV6-3 with TRBJ2-1; TRBD1 could be the D gene, as 5 bases match. The sequenced sample was blood. The TCR comes from a male donor with ankylosing spondylitis or in good health (not recorded which). The base sequence is TGTGCCAGCACCCAAGGGGTATATGAGCAGTTCTTC. The translation is CASTQGVYEQFF.